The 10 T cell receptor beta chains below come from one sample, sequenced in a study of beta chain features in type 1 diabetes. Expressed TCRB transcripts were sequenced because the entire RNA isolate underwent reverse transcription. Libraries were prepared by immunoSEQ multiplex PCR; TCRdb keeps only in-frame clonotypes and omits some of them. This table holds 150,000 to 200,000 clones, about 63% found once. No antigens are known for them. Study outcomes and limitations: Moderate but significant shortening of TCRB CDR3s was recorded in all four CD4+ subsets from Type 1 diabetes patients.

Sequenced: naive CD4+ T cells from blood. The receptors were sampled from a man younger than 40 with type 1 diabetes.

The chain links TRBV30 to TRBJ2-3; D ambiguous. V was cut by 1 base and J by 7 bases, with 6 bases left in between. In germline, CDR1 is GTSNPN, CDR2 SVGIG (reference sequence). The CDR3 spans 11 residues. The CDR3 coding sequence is TGTGCCTGGAGTGGTACTCATACGCAGTATTTT. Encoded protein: CAWSGTHTQYF. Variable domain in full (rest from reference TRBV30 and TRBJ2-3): SQTIHQWPATLVQPVGSPLSLECTVEGTSNPNLYWYRQAAGRGLQLLFYSVGIGQISSEVPQNLSASRPQDRQFILSSKKLLLSDSGFYLCAWSGTHTQYFGPGTRLTVL.

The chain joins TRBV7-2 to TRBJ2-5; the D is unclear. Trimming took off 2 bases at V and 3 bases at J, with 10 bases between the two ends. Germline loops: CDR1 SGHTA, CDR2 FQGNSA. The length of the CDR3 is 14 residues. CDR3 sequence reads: CASSLNLSEETQYF. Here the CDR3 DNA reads TGTGCCAGCAGCTTAAACCTTTCTGAAGAGACCCAGTACTTC.

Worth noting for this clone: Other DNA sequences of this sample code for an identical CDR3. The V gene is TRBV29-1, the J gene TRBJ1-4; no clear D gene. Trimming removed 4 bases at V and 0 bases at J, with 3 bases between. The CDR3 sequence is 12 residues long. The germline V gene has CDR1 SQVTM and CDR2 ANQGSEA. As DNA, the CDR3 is TGCAGCGTTGGTGCAACTAATGAAAAACTGTTTTTT. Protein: CSVGATNEKLFF.

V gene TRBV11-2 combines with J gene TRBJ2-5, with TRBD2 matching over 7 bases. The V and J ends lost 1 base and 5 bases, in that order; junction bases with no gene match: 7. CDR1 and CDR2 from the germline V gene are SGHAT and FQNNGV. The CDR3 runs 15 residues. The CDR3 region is CASSLGASGGETQYF. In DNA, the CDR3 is TGTGCCAGCAGCTTAGGGGCTAGCGGTGGGGAGACCCAGTACTTC.

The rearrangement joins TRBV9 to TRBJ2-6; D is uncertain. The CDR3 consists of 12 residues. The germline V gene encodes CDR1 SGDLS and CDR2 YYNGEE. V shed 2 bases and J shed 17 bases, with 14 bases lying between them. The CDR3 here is CASSVSGLGLTF. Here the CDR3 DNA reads TGTGCCAGCAGCGTTTCGGGCCTCGGTTTGACTTTC.

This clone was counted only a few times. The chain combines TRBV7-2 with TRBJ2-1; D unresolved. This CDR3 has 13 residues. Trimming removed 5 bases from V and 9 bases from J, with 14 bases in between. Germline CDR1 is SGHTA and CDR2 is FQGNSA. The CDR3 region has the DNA TGTGCCAGCAGCCCTAACGTGGGCCTTGAGCAGTTCTTC. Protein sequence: CASSPNVGLEQFF.

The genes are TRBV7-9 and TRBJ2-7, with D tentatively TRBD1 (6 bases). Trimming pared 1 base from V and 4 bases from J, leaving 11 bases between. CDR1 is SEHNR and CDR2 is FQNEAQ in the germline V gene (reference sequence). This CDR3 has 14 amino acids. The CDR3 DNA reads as TGTGCCAGCAGCTTAGGGGCAGGGGATTACGAGCAGTACTTC. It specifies CASSLGAGDYEQYF.

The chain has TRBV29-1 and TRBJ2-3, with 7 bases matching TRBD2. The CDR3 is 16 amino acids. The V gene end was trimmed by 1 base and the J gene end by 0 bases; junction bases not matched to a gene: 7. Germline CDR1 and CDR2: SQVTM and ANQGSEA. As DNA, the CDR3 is TGCAGCGTTGAAGGACCTAAGCGGGGAAGCACAGATACGCAGTATTTT. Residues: CSVEGPKRGSTDTQYF.

Here the CDR3 reads CASSRSSGANVLTF. For the CDR3, the DNA is TGTGCCAGCAGTCGTAGCTCTGGGGCCAACGTCCTGACTTTC. The chain has TRBV27 and TRBJ2-6; D is ambiguous. The CDR3 has 14 residues. Between the trimmed V and J ends, which lost 5 bases and 0 bases, there was a span of 5 bases. The V gene's germline CDR1 is MNHEY and CDR2 SMNVEV (reference sequence).

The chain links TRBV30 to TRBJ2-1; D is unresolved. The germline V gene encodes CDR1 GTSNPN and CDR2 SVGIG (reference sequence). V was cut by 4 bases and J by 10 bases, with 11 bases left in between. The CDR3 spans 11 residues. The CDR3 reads CAWTVSEEQFF. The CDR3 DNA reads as TGTGCCTGGACGGTCAGTGAGGAGCAGTTCTTC.